This T cell receptor (beta chain) was recorded in a study of PD-1 blockade in classical Hodgkin lymphoma. In the study overall: On a schedule of every 2 weeks, patients received nivolumab 3 mg/kg intravenously.

V lost 6 bases, J lost 4 bases, and 8 bases stayed unmatched. This CDR3 comprises 15 residues. Per germline, CDR1 LNHDA and CDR2 SQIVND (reference sequence). As to time point: cycle 4 day 1 (C4D1), after less than seven weeks of nivolumab. Every patient experienced relapse after autologous stem cell transplantation, and brentuximab vedotin exposure varied. Points on this clone: Its target is unknown.

Only in-frame clones appear in the TCRdb table, and some are missing; sequencing was by immunoSEQ multiplex PCR. The sample holds about 24,000 clones, under 90% seen once. General study findings and limits: By C4D1 there was a significant rise in CD4+ TCR diversity but not in CD8+ TCR diversity.

This TCR came from a human donor with classical Hodgkin lymphoma. Source: peripheral blood mononuclear cells (PBMCs), taken before the fourth cycle of nivolumab. The rearrangement joins TRBV19 to TRBJ1-5, with TRBD1 identical over 8 bases. CDR3 in amino acids: CASRVQGGGNQPQHF. The CDR3 nucleotides are TGTGCCAGTAGGGTACAGGGGGGGGGAAATCAGCCCCAGCATTTT.